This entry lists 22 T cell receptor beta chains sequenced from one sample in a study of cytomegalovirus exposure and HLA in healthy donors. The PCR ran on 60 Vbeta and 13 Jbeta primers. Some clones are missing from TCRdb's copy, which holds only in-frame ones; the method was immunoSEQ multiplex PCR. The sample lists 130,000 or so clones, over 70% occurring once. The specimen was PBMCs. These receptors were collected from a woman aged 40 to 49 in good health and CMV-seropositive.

The chain's CDR3 is CASSPHGTGSYEQYF. In DNA form, the CDR3 reads TGTGCCAGCAGCCCTCACGGGACTGGCTCCTACGAGCAGTACTTC. The gene calls are TRBV9 and TRBJ2-7; maybe TRBD2 (6 bases). CDR1 SGDLS and CDR2 YYNGEE come from the germline V gene. This CDR3 has 15 residues. V shed 4 bases and J shed 0 bases, with 14 bases lying between them.

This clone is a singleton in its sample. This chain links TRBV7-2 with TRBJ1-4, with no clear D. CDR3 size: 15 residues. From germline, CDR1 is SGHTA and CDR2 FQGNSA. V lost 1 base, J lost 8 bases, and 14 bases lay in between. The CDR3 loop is CASSLGGRADEKLFF. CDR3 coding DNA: TGTGCCAGCAGCTTAGGAGGGAGGGCCGACGAAAAACTGTTTTTT.

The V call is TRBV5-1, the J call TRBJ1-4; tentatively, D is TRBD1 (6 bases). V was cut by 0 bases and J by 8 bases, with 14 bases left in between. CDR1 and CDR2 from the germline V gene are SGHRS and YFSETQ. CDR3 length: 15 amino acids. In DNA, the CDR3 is TGCGCCAGCAGCTTGGCGGCAGGGGAAAGGGAAAAACTGTTTTTT. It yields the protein CASSLAAGEREKLFF.

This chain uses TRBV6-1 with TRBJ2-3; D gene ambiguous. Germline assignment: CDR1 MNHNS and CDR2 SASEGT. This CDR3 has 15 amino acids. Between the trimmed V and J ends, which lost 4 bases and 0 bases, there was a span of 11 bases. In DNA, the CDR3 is TGTGCCAGCAGTGTAGGAGATTCTAGCACAGATACGCAGTATTTT. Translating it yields CASSVGDSSTDTQYF.

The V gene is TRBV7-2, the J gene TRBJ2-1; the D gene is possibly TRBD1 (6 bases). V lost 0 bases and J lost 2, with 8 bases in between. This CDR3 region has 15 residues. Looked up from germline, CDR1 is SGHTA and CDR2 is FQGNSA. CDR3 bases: TGTGCCAGCAGCTTAGCCAGGGGACCCTACAATGAGCAGTTCTTC. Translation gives CASSLARGPYNEQFF.

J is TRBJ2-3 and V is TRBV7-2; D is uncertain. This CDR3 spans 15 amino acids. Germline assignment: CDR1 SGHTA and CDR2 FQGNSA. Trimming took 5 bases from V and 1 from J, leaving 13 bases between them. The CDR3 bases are TGTGCCAGCAGCCGTTACCCCGGAGGCACAGATACGCAGTATTTT. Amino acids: CASSRYPGGTDTQYF.

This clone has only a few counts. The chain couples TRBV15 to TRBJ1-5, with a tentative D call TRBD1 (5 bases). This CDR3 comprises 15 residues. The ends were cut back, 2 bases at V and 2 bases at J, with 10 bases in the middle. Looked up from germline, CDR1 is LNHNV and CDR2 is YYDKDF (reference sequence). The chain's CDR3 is CATSRSGQGNQPQHF. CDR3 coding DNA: TGTGCCACCAGCAGATCTGGACAAGGCAATCAGCCCCAGCATTTT.

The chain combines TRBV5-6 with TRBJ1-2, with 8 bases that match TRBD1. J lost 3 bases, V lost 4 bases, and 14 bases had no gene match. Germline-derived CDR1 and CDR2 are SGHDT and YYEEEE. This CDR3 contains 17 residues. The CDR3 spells CASSGGGSTGVDYGYTF. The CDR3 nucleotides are TGTGCCAGCAGCGGGGGGGGTTCGACAGGGGTCGACTATGGCTACACCTTC.

The chain's CDR3 is CATSRDRSRAKNIQYF. In DNA, the CDR3 is TGTGCCACCAGCAGAGATCGAAGTCGGGCCAAAAACATTCAGTACTTC. The chain uses TRBV15 and TRBJ2-4; unclear D gene. Germline CDR1 LNHNV, CDR2 YYDKDF (reference sequence). Trimming stripped 0 bases from V and 1 base from J, with 10 bases between. The CDR3 has 16 amino acids. The full variable domain, in which reference TRBV15 and TRBJ2-4 provide the parts outside the CDR3, is DAMVIQNPRYQVTQFGKPVTLSCSQTLNHNVMYWYQQKSSQAPKLLFHYYDKDFNNEADTPDNFQSRRPNTSFCFLDIRSPGLGDTAMYLCATSRDRSRAKNIQYFGAGTRLSVL.

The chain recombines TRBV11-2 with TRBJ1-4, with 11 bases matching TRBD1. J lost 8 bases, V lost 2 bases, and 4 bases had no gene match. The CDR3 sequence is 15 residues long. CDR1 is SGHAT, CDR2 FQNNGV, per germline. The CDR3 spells CASSLRGQGGEKLFF. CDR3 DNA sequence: TGTGCCAGCAGCTTAAGGGGACAGGGGGGAGAAAAACTGTTTTTT.

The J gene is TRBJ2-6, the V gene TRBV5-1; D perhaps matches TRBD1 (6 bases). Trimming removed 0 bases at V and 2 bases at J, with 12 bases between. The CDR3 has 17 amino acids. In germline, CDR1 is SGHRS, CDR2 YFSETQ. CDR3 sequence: CASSLVQGKAGANVLTF. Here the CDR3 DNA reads TGCGCCAGCAGCTTGGTGCAGGGGAAAGCTGGGGCCAACGTCCTGACTTTC.

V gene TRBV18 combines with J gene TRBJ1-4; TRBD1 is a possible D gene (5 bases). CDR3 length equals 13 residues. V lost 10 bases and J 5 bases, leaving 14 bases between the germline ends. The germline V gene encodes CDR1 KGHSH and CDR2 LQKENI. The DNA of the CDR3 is TGTGCCACCTCCCGGGGGGAGAATGAAAAACTGTTTTTT. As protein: CATSRGENEKLFF. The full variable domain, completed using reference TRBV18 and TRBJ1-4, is NAGVMQNPRHLVRRRGQEARLRCSPMKGHSHVYWYRQLPEEGLKFMVYLQKENIIDESGMPKERFSAEFPKEGPSILRIQQVVRGDSAAYFCATSRGENEKLFFGSGTQLSVL.

The CDR3 here is CASSYENGWEKLFF. The CDR3 nucleotides are TGTGCCAGCAGTTATGAAAACGGTTGGGAAAAACTGTTTTTT. V and J are TRBV6-5 and TRBJ1-4; unclear D gene. The CDR3 covers 14 residues. Per the germline V gene, CDR1 is MNHEY and CDR2 is SVGAGI. The V and J ends lost 3 bases and 8 bases respectively, with 13 bases between them.

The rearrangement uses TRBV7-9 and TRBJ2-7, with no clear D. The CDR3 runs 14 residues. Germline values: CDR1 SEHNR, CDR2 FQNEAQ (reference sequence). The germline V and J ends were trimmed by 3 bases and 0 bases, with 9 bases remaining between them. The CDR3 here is CASSLQQDSYEQYF. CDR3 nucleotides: TGTGCCAGCAGCTTGCAACAAGACTCCTACGAGCAGTACTTC. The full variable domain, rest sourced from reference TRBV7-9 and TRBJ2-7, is DTGVSQNPRHKITKRGQNVTFRCDPISEHNRLYWYRQTLGQGPEFLTYFQNEAQLEKSRLLSDRFSAERPKGSFSTLEIQRTEQGDSAMYLCASSLQQDSYEQYFGPGTRLTVT.

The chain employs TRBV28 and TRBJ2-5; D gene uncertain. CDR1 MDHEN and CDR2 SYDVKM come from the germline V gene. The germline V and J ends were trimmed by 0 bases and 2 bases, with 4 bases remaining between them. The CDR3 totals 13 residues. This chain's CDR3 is CASSLWEQETQYF. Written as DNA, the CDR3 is TGTGCCAGCAGTTTATGGGAGCAAGAGACCCAGTACTTC.

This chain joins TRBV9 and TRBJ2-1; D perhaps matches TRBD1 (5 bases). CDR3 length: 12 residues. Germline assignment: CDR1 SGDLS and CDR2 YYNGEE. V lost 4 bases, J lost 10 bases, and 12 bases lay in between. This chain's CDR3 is CASSPGFLEQFF. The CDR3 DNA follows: TGTGCCAGCAGCCCAGGGTTTTTGGAGCAGTTCTTC.

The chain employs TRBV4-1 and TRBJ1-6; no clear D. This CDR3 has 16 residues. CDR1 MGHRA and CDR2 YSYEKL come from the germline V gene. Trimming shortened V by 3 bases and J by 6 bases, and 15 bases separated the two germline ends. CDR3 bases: TGCGCCAGCAGCCAGGCATACCGGGTTATTAATTCACCCCTCCACTTT. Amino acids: CASSQAYRVINSPLHF.

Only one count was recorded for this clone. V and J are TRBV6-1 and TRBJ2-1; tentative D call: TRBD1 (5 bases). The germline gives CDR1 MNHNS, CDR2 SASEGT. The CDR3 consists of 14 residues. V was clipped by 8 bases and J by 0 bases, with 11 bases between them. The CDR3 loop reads CASQDTSSYNEQFF. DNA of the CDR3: TGTGCCAGCCAGGACACGAGCTCCTACAATGAGCAGTTCTTC.

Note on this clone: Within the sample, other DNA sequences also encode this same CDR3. CDR3 in amino acids: CASSPADYEQYF. In DNA form, the CDR3 reads TGTGCCAGCTCACCAGCGGACTACGAGCAGTACTTC. V and J are TRBV18 and TRBJ2-7; D gene unclear. In germline, CDR1 is KGHSH, CDR2 LQKENI. The CDR3 is made up of 12 amino acids. Trimming took off 2 bases at V and 3 bases at J, with 5 bases between the two ends.

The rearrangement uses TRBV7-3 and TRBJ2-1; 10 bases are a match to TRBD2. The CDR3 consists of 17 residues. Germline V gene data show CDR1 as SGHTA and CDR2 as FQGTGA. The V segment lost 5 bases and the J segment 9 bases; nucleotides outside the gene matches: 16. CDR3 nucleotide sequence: TGTGCCAGCAGCCCCTCGGGAGGTAGCGGGGGGCGGGGTGAGCAGTTCTTC. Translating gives CASSPSGGSGGRGEQFF.

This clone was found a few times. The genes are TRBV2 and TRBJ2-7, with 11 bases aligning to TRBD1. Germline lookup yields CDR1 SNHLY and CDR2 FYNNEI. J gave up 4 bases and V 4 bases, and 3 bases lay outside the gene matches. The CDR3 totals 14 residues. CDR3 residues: CASSAGQGGYEQYF. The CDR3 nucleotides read TGTGCCAGCAGTGCGGGACAGGGGGGGTACGAGCAGTACTTC.

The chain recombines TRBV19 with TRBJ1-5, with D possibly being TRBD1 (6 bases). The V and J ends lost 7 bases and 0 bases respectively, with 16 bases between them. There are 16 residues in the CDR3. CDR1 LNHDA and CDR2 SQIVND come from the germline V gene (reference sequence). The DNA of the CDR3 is TGTGCCAGTACCTTGCGGGGGCTGAATAGCAATCAGCCCCAGCATTTT. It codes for CASTLRGLNSNQPQHF.